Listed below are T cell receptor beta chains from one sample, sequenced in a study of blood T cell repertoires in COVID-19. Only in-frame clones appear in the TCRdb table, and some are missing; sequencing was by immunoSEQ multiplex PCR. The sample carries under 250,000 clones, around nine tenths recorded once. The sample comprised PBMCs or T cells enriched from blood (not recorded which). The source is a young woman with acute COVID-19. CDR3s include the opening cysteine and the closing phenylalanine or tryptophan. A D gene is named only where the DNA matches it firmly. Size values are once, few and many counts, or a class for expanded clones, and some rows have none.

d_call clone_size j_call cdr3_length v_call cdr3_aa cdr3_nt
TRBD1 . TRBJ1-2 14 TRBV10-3 CAISMGQGNYGYTF TGTGCCATCAGCATGGGACAGGGCAACTATGGCTACACCTTC
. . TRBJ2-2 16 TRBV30 CAWSRSVPTNTGELFF TGTGCCTGGAGCCGATCGGTCCCTACTAACACCGGGGAGCTGTTTTTT
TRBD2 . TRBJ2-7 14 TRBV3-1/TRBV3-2 CASSPRLAGGEQYF TGTGCCAGCAGCCCCAGACTAGCGGGGGGCGAGCAGTACTTC
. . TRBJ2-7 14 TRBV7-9 CASSFFGGGDEQYF TGTGCCAGCAGCTTTTTTGGGGGAGGTGACGAGCAGTACTTC
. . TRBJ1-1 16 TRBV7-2 CASSPASGDMNTEAFF TGTGCCAGCAGCCCCGCCTCGGGGGATATGAACACTGAAGCTTTCTTT
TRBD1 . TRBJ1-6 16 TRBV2 CASRETQDRVNSPLHF TGTGCCAGCAGGGAGACTCAGGACAGGGTTAATTCACCCCTCCACTTT
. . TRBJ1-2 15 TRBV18 CASSPALGGDTGYTF TGTGCCAGCTCACCAGCCTTGGGGGGGGACACTGGCTACACCTTC
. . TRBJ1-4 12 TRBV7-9 CASRGEGEKLFF TGTGCCTCCCGGGGGGAAGGAGAAAAACTGTTTTTT
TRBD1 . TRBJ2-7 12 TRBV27 CASSFPGGGQYF TGTGCCAGCAGTTTTCCAGGGGGTGGGCAGTACTTC
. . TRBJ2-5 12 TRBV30 CAWSVYRETQYF TGTGCCTGGAGTGTATACAGAGAGACCCAGTACTTC
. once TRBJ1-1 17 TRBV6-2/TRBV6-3 CASSYSLTEGRNTEAFF TGTGCCAGCAGTTACTCGCTCACGGAGGGGCGGAACACTGAAGCTTTCTTT
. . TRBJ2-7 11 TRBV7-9 CASSSSGEQYF TGTGCCAGCAGCTCGTCGGGGGAGCAGTACTTC
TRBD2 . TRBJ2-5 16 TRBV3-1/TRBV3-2 CASSQDGTSGGETQYF TGTGCCAGCAGCCAAGACGGGACTAGCGGGGGGGAGACCCAGTACTTC
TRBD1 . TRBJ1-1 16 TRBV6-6 CASSHTPGQGFSEAFF TGTGCCAGCAGTCACACCCCGGGACAGGGTTTCAGTGAAGCTTTCTTT
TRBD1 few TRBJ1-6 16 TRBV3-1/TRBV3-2 CASSLFQGQDNSPLHF TGTGCCAGCAGCCTCTTCCAGGGACAGGACAATTCACCCCTCCACTTT
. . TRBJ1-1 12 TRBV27 CASSFPGSEAFF TGTGCCAGCAGTTTCCCGGGGTCAGAAGCTTTCTTT
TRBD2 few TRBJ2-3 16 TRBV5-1 CASSLRLAESADTQYF TGCGCCAGCAGCCTTAGACTAGCGGAGTCCGCAGATACGCAGTATTTT
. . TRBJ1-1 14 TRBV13 CASTRGGARFQAFF TGTGCCAGCACTAGGGGGGGCGCACGGTTTCAAGCTTTCTTT
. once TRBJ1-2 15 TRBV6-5 CASSYSRGFNYGYTF TGTGCCAGCAGTTACTCCAGGGGTTTTAACTATGGCTACACCTTC
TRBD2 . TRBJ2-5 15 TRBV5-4 CASSKLAGGVETQYF TGTGCCAGCAGCAAACTAGCGGGGGGGGTCGAGACCCAGTACTTC
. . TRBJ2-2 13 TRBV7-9 CASSRINTGELFF TGTGCCAGCAGCCGTATAAACACCGGGGAGCTGTTTTTT
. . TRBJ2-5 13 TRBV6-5 CASRREQQETQYF TGTGCCAGCCGACGGGAGCAACAAGAGACCCAGTACTTC
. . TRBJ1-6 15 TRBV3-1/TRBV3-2 CASSEGAGYNSPLHF TGTGCCAGCAGCGAGGGCGCTGGCTATAATTCACCCCTCCACTTT
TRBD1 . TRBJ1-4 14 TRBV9 CASSSGQGKEKLFF TGTGCCAGCAGTTCGGGACAGGGGAAGGAAAAACTGTTTTTT
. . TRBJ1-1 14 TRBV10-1 CASSPQAGSTEAFF TGCGCCAGCAGCCCGCAAGCGGGGAGCACTGAAGCTTTCTTT
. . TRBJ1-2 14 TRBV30 CAWSVRTLPAGYTF TGTGCCTGGAGTGTACGGACTCTCCCGGCTGGCTACACCTTC
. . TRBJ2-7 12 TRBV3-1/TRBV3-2 CASSQAIGEQYF TGTGCCAGCAGCCAAGCTATCGGCGAGCAGTACTTC
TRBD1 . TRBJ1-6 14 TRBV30 CAWSEGAGDSPLHF TGTGCCTGGAGTGAGGGGGCAGGTGATTCACCCCTCCACTTT
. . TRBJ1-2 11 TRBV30 CAWSVRYGYTF TGTGCCTGGAGTGTTCGGTATGGCTACACCTTC
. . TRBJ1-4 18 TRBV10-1 CASEGAFEDLGFNEKLFF TGCGCCAGTGAGGGAGCCTTTGAGGATTTGGGGTTTAATGAAAAACTGTTTTTT
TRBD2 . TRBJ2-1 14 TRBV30 CAWLEERGGREQFF TGTGCCTGGCTTGAGGAGCGGGGGGGCCGCGAGCAGTTCTTC
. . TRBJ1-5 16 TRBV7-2 CASSPRGTVKAQPQHF TGTGCCAGCAGCCCTCGCGGGACGGTGAAAGCTCAGCCCCAGCATTTT
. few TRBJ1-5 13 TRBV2 CASRGTSNQPQHF TGTGCCAGCCGGGGGACGAGCAATCAGCCCCAGCATTTT
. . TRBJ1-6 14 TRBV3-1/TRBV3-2 CASSQEGPKSPLHF TGTGCCAGCAGCCAGGAGGGCCCCAAATCACCCCTCCACTTT
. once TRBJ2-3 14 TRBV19 CASSILIHTDTQYF TGTGCCAGTAGTATACTGATACACACAGATACGCAGTATTTT
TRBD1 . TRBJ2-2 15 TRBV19 CASSLRQGYTGELFF TGTGCCAGTAGTTTGAGACAGGGGTACACCGGGGAGCTGTTTTTT
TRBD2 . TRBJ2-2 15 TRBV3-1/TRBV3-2 CASSQRLAATGELFF TGTGCCAGCAGCCAAAGGCTAGCGGCCACCGGGGAGCTGTTTTTT
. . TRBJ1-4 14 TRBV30 CAWSPPLRNEKLFF TGTGCCTGGAGTCCGCCGCTCCGGAATGAAAAACTGTTTTTT
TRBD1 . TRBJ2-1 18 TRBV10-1 CASSEFKSGTGDYNEQFF TGCGCCAGCAGTGAGTTCAAATCCGGGACAGGGGATTACAATGAGCAGTTCTTC
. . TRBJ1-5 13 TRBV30 CAWSVSQNQPQHF TGTGCCTGGAGTGTGAGTCAAAATCAGCCCCAGCATTTT
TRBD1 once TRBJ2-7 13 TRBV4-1 CASSQVGTDEQYF TGCGCCAGCAGCCAAGTCGGGACAGACGAGCAGTACTTC
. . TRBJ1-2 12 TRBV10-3 CAISGVQYGYTF TGTGCCATCAGTGGGGTACAGTATGGCTACACCTTC
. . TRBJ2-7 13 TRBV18 CASSPMHPGEQYF TGTGCCAGCTCACCAATGCATCCGGGCGAGCAGTACTTC
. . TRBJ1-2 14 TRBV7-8 CASSLSQGTYGYTF TGTGCCAGCAGCCTAAGCCAGGGTACCTATGGCTACACCTTC
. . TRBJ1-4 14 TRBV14 CASSPGGGGEKLFF TGTGCCAGCAGCCCCGGGGGGGGCGGTGAAAAACTGTTTTTT
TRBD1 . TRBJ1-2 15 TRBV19 CASSSRDRALYGYTF TGTGCCAGTAGTAGCCGGGACAGGGCCCTTTATGGCTACACCTTC
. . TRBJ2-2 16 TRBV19 CASSYWRVGKPGELFF TGTGCCAGTAGTTATTGGAGGGTAGGAAAACCCGGGGAGCTGTTTTTT
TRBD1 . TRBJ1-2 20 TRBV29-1 CSVVVGQGTRSRPLLYGYTF TGCAGCGTTGTCGTGGGACAGGGAACGAGGAGTCGCCCCTTATTATATGGCTACACCTTC
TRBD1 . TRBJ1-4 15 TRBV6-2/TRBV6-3 CASSPGTGKNEKLFF TGTGCCAGCAGCCCCGGGACAGGGAAGAATGAAAAACTGTTTTTT
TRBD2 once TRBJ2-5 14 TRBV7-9 CASSSSGGKETQYF TGTGCCAGCAGCTCTAGCGGGGGAAAAGAGACCCAGTACTTC
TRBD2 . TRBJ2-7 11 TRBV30 CAWHRGGEQYF TGTGCCTGGCATCGGGGGGGGGAGCAGTACTTC
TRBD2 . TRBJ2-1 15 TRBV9 CASSAVGFSGIEQFF TGTGCCAGCAGCGCGGTAGGCTTTAGCGGGATTGAGCAGTTCTTC
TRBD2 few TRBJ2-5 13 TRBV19 CASSLGLAETQYF TGTGCCAGTAGTCTAGGACTAGCAGAGACCCAGTACTTC
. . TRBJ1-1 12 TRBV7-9 CASSLNIPEAFF TGTGCCAGCAGCCTTAATATCCCCGAAGCTTTCTTT
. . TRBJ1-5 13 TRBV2 CASRGDKNQPQHF TGTGCCAGCAGGGGAGACAAAAATCAGCCCCAGCATTTT